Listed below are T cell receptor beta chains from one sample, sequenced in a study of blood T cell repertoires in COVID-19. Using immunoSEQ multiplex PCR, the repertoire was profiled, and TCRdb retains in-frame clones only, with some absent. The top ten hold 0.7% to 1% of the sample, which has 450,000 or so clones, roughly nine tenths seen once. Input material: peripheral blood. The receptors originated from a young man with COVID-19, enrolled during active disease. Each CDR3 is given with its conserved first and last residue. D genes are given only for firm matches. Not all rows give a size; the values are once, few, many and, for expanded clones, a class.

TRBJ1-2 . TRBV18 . TGTGCCAGCTCACCGTCTACGGACAGACTCTATGGCTACACCTTC CASSPSTDRLYGYTF
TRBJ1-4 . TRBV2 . TGTGCCAGCCGTATCCAGGGCACAACTAATGAAAAACTGTTTTTT CASRIQGTTNEKLFF
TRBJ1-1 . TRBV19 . TGTGCCAGTAGTGTAACAGGGAACACTGAAGCTTTCTTT CASSVTGNTEAFF
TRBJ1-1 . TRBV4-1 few TGCGCCAGCAGAAGGGGCCTGAACACTGAAGCTTTCTTT CASRRGLNTEAFF
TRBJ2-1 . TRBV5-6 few TGTGCCAGCAGCTTCGTCGGTGGGGGCCTCGGGCAGTTCTTC CASSFVGGGLGQFF
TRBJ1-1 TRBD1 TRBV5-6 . TGTGCCAGCAACAAACAGGGGGTGAACACTGAAGCTTTCTTT CASNKQGVNTEAFF
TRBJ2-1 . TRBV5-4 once TGTGCCAGCAAGACTGACTACTTGGGTGAGCAGTTCTTC CASKTDYLGEQFF
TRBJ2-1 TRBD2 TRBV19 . TGTGCCAGTGTCGCGGGGGGGAATGAGCAGTTCTTC CASVAGGNEQFF
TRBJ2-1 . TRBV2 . TGTGCCAGCAGACAGAACAATGAGCAGTTCTTC CASRQNNEQFF
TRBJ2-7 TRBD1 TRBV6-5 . TGTGCCAGCAGTTCCCCCGGGACAGCGGTCTACGAGCAGTACTTC CASSSPGTAVYEQYF
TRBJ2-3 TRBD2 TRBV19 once TGTGCCAGTAGTATTGGGCTAGCGGAAGTCACAGATACGCAGTATTTT CASSIGLAEVTDTQYF
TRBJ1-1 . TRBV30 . TGTGCCTGGAGTTTTACAAACACTGAAGCTTTCTTT CAWSFTNTEAFF
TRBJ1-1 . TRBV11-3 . TGTGCCAGCATGGGACTTCACACTGAAGCTTTCTTT CASMGLHTEAFF
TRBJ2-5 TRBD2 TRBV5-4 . TGTGCCAGCAGCTTGCGGGGGGAAGAGACCCAGTACTTC CASSLRGEETQYF
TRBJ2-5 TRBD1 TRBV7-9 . TGTGCCAGCAGTCAAGTGCAGGGGGCAGAAGAGACCCAGTACTTC CASSQVQGAEETQYF
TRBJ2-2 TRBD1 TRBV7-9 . TGTGCCAGCAGCTTAAGACAGGGGAACACCGGGGAGCTGTTTTTT CASSLRQGNTGELFF
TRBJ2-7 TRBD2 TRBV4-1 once TGCGCCAGCGGCCAAGATCTAGCGGGGGGGTACGAGCAGTACTTC CASGQDLAGGYEQYF
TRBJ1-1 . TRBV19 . TGTGCCAGTAGTATAACTGAGATGAACACTGAAGCTTTCTTT CASSITEMNTEAFF
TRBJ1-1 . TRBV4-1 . TGCGCCAGCAGCCAAGATCTTGGTGGGGCCCCGGGTGAAGCTTTCTTT CASSQDLGGAPGEAFF